A selection of T cell receptor beta chains follows, all from one sample in a study of CD8+CD57+ T cells in acquired aplastic anemia. TCRdb ran MiXCR on the reads and lists one entry per CDR3 protein. This sample has over 150,000 distinct CDR3 sequences; about 64% occur once, and the top ten carry around 45%. The sample taken for sequencing was sorted CD4+, CD8+, or CD8+CD57+ T cells (not recorded which) from PBMCs. The receptors originated from a human donor with aplastic anemia. CDR3s include the opening cysteine and the closing phenylalanine or tryptophan. D genes are given only for firm matches. Size values are once, few and many counts, or a class for expanded clones, and some rows have none.

J: TRBJ2-1; V: TRBV3-1; D: TRBD2; size: .; DNA: TGTGCCAGCAGCCCTCAGTTAGCGGGTGACTCCTACAATGAGCAGTTCTTC; CDR3: CASSPQLAGDSYNEQFF
J: TRBJ2-7; V: TRBV20-1; D: TRBD2; size: .; DNA: TGCAGTGCTAGTATAGCGGGGGGGCCCCACGAGCAGTACTTC; CDR3: CSASIAGGPHEQYF
J: TRBJ1-5; V: TRBV12-3/TRBV12-4; D: .; size: few; DNA: TGTGCCAGTAGTCCGCCATTAAAAGGTCGCAATCAGCCCCAGCATTTT; CDR3: CASSPPLKGRNQPQHF
J: TRBJ1-1; V: TRBV20-1; D: .; size: .; DNA: TGCGGGATGACCCGGGGGGTCACTGAAGCTTTCTTT; CDR3: CGMTRGVTEAFF
J: TRBJ2-7; V: TRBV7-8; D: .; size: .; DNA: TGTGCCAGCAGCTCCCCAATGGGCGAGCAGTACTTC; CDR3: CASSSPMGEQYF
J: TRBJ1-2; V: TRBV4-3; D: .; size: .; DNA: TGCGCCAGCAGCCAAGTTGGAAGGGGGTTGAGGGATGGCTACACCTTC; CDR3: CASSQVGRGLRDGYTF
J: TRBJ2-1; V: TRBV20-1; D: TRBD2; size: few; DNA: TGCAGTGACGTAGCGGGCGGCTACAATGAGCAGTTCTTC; CDR3: CSDVAGGYNEQFF
J: TRBJ2-7; V: TRBV2; D: .; size: once; DNA: TGTGCCAGCAGTTCCCCCAATTCTCCCTACGAGCAGTACTTC; CDR3: CASSSPNSPYEQYF
J: TRBJ2-7; V: TRBV20-1; D: TRBD2; size: few; DNA: TGCAGTGCTTCGCGGGGGTTCGTATACGAGCAGTACTTC; CDR3: CSASRGFVYEQYF
J: TRBJ1-6; V: TRBV7-8; D: .; size: once; DNA: TGTGCCAGCAGCGCTACCCGGGACGTCCTGTCACCCCTCCACTTT; CDR3: CASSATRDVLSPLHF